The subject of this entry is one TCR beta chain. The source material, 20-30 mg of unsorted bulk tissue, was used to co-extract RNA and DNA. Total RNA (roughly 540 ng) served as template for TCR beta cDNA synthesis primed by a constant-region primer. Slightly modified ARM-PCR with three nested multiplex PCR rounds yielded TCR beta libraries. TCRdb itself ran the multiplex PCR reads through MiXCR, one entry per CDR3 protein. The table shows tens of thousands of distinct CDR3 sequences, with approximately 70% occurring only once. The source of the sample is a study of tumor-infiltrating lymphocytes in primary liver carcinoma. This sequence was found in a man between 40 and 49 years old with primary liver carcinoma and hepatitis B virus infection. Sequencing was done on a sample of liver tumor tissue from sampling region 5. Specified subset: tumor region T5, tumor centre.

The CDR3 here is CSVSRLAGAYGQYF. DNA of the CDR3: TGCAGCGTCTCCCGACTAGCGGGAGCATACGGGCAATACTTC. The chain carries TRBV29-1 and TRBJ2-7; 12 nucleotides align to TRBD2. The trim removed 6 bases at V and 13 bases at J, leaving 16 bases unmatched. From germline, CDR1 is SQVTM and CDR2 ANQGSEA. CDR3 length: 14 amino acids.